Listed here are 9 T cell receptor beta chains from one sample, sequenced in a study of T cells in Graves' hyperthyroidism and ophthalmopathy. What was amplified from RNA transcripts were TCR beta CDR3 regions. TCR CDR3 regions were first amplified by RT-PCR with HTBI primers. Each CDR3 protein gets one entry after TCRdb re-called the multiplex PCR reads with MiXCR. This table has fewer than 400,000 distinct CDR3 sequences, around 15% appearing once. Sequenced input: blood. These receptors all come from a man in his fifties with Graves' ophthalmopathy.

This clonotype was observed many times. The chain joins TRBV24-1 to TRBJ1-1; D possibly corresponds to TRBD1 (5 bases). With 5 bases removed from V and 4 bases from J, the gap between germline ends came to 10 bases. CDR1 is KGHDR and CDR2 is SFDVKD in the germline V gene. This CDR3 is 13 amino acids long. Here the CDR3 DNA reads TGTGCCACCAGTGGACAGTCCGGCACTGAAGCTTTCTTT. It yields the protein CATSGQSGTEAFF.

Ten or more counts support this clonotype. The chain carries TRBV5-5 and TRBJ2-3; D may correspond to TRBD1 or TRBD2 (5 bases each). Trimming pared 4 bases from V and 4 bases from J, leaving 22 bases between. The length of the CDR3 is 17 residues. Germline CDR1 reads SGHKS; CDR2 reads YYEKEE (reference sequence). In DNA form, the CDR3 reads TGTGCCAGCAGCAGAGGGGTGAGGAGCGCGTCGGCAGATACGCAGTATTTT. Translation gives CASSRGVRSASADTQYF.

This clonotype appeared many times. The chain links TRBV12-3 or TRBV12-4 to TRBJ2-6; D not resolved. Between the trimmed V and J ends, which lost 4 bases and 0 bases, there was a span of 4 bases. The CDR3 sequence is 14 residues long. CDR3 bases: TGTGCCAGCAGTTCGGGCTCTGGGGCCAACGTCCTGACTTTC. It codes for CASSSGSGANVLTF.

The CDR3: CASSVLGGSHYEQYF. Written as DNA, the CDR3 is TGTGCCAGCAGCGTCCTAGGGGGGTCCCACTACGAGCAGTACTTC. The rearrangement uses TRBV9 and TRBJ2-7, with D perhaps given as TRBD1 or TRBD2 (6 bases each). The germline CDR1 and CDR2 sequences are SGDLS and YYNGEE. This CDR3 region has 15 residues. V was trimmed by 2 bases and J by 3 bases, leaving 15 bases between them.

This chain joins TRBV20-1 and TRBJ1-6; D unclear. V lost 2 bases to trimming and J lost 7 bases, with 18 bases between them. Germline V gives CDR1 DFQATT, CDR2 SNEGSKA (reference sequence). There are 16 residues in the CDR3. The CDR3 nucleotides read TGCAGTGCTAGACCATCCAATTCCCCAGGAAATTCACCCCTCCACTTT. It is translated as CSARPSNSPGNSPLHF.

This clonotype was found many times. The V and J genes are TRBV7-9 and TRBJ2-1; tentative D call: TRBD2 (5 bases). The CDR3 extends over 14 amino acids. The V end lost 4 bases, the J end lost 1 base, and 8 bases lay between the germline ends. Germline lookup yields CDR1 SEHNR and CDR2 FQNEAQ (reference sequence). CDR3 sequence: CASSSKRSYNEQFF. The CDR3 coding sequence is TGTGCCAGCAGCTCAAAGCGGTCCTACAATGAGCAGTTCTTC.

This clonotype turned up a few times. The chain carries TRBV7-9 and TRBJ2-7, with no clear D. Germline loops: CDR1 SEHNR, CDR2 FQNEAQ (reference sequence). Trimming took off 1 base at V and 7 bases at J, with 17 bases between the two ends. The CDR3 is 15 residues long. The chain's CDR3 is CASSLVGRRVGEQYF. CDR3 sequence (DNA): TGTGCCAGCAGCTTAGTAGGACGGAGAGTTGGGGAGCAGTACTTC.

The chain uses TRBV11-3 and TRBJ2-6, with D uncertain. Germline CDR1 and CDR2: SGHNT and YENEEA. Trimming took 5 bases from V and 2 from J, leaving 13 bases between them. This CDR3 contains 16 residues. Here the CDR3 DNA reads TGTGCCAGCAGCCCCGAACGGGTAACTGGGGCCAACGTCCTGACTTTC. This encodes CASSPERVTGANVLTF.

Points on this clonotype: A much more abundant neighbour one base away suggests this may be a read error. The rearrangement links TRBV5-4 to TRBJ1-2, with TRBD1 matching 9 bases. Germline-derived CDR1 and CDR2 are SGHNT and YYREEE (reference sequence). V lost 3 bases to trimming and J lost 0 bases; unmatched junction nucleotides: 6. CDR3 length: 16 residues. The CDR3 spells CASSWGQGAANYGYTF. The CDR3, as DNA: TGTGCCAGCAGCTGGGGACAGGGAGCAGCTAACTATGGCTACACCTTC.